The 27 T cell receptor beta chains given below trace back to one sample, sequenced in a study of CD8+ T cells in alopecia areata. Extracted RNA was reverse transcribed into cDNA, the sequencing template. Using immunoSEQ multiplex PCR, the repertoire was profiled, and TCRdb retains in-frame clones only, with some absent. The data contain roughly 140,000 clones, approximately 51% of them singletons. Sequencing was performed on CD4+ T cells sorted from blood, taken at week 0. The source of these receptors is a human donor with alopecia areata.

The V and J genes are TRBV14 and TRBJ2-4, with 12 bases matching TRBD1. This CDR3 contains 17 residues. The V and J ends lost 3 bases and 2 bases, in that order; junction bases with no gene match: 5. The germline V gene encodes CDR1 SGHDN and CDR2 FVKESK. The CDR3 bases are TGTGCCAGCAGCCACCGGGGGACAGGGGGCTCCAAAAACATTCAGTACTTC. Translated: CASSHRGTGGSKNIQYF.

This clone was seen just once. CDR3 sequence reads: CASSLYRGPSGRLDTQYF. In DNA, the CDR3 is TGTGCCAGCAGCTTATACAGGGGGCCCTCGGGCAGATTGGATACGCAGTATTTT. The chain carries TRBV11-2 and TRBJ2-3, with 9 nucleotides matching TRBD1. Unmatched junction bases numbered 15, after V lost 2 bases and J lost 6 bases. The germline gives CDR1 SGHAT, CDR2 FQNNGV. This CDR3 is 18 amino acids long. The variable domain in full, with the rest retrieved from reference TRBV11-2 and TRBJ2-3, is EAGVAQSPRYKIIEKRQSVAFWCNPISGHATLYWYQQILGQGPKLLIQFQNNGVVDDSQLPKDRFSAERLKGVDSTLKIQPAKLEDSAVYLCASSLYRGPSGRLDTQYFGPGTRLTVL.

The chain employs TRBV11-2 and TRBJ2-7; TRBD1 or TRBD2 may be the D gene (5 bases each). From germline, CDR1 is SGHAT and CDR2 FQNNGV. V lost 5 bases and J 3 bases, leaving 11 bases between the germline ends. CDR3 size: 13 residues. CDR3 coding DNA: TGTGCCAGCAGCCCCCGGGACCACTACGAGCAGTACTTC. Translating it yields CASSPRDHYEQYF.

Only one count was recorded for this clone. The V call is TRBV5-4, the J call TRBJ2-5; no firm D call. CDR3 length: 13 amino acids. The V end lost 2 bases, the J end lost 5 bases, and 10 bases lay between the germline ends. Per germline, CDR1 SGHNT and CDR2 YYREEE (reference sequence). The CDR3 DNA reads TGTGCCAGCAGCTTTGGACCGGTCGAGACCCAGTACTTC. This translates into CASSFGPVETQYF. Based on the CDR3 plus reference TRBV5-4 and TRBJ2-5, the full variable domain is ETGVTQSPTHLIKTRGQQVTLRCSSQSGHNTVSWYQQALGQGPQFIFQYYREEENGRGNFPPRFSGLQFPNYSSELNVNALELDDSALYLCASSFGPVETQYFGPGTRLLVL.

The sample holds one count of this clone. The V call is TRBV2, the J call TRBJ2-7, with D tentatively TRBD1 or TRBD2 (5 bases each). Trimming left V 5 bases short and J 3 bases short, with 17 bases between. Germline lookup yields CDR1 SNHLY and CDR2 FYNNEI. The CDR3 contains 15 residues. The CDR3 sequence is CASSKKGDALYEQYF. As DNA, the CDR3 is TGTGCCAGCAGTAAAAAAGGGGACGCTCTCTACGAGCAGTACTTC.

The genes are TRBV30 and TRBJ2-6; perhaps TRBD1 as D (6 bases). CDR3 size: 16 residues. Germline CDR1 is GTSNPN and CDR2 is SVGIG (reference sequence). Trimming took off 2 bases at V and 2 bases at J, with 13 bases between the two ends. The DNA of the CDR3 is TGTGCCTGGAGTCGGTGGGGGCATCCTGGGGCCAACGTCCTGACTTTC. Its protein product is CAWSRWGHPGANVLTF.

This clone turned up a few times. The chain employs TRBV11-2 and TRBJ1-5; 8 bases fit TRBD1. The germline V gene encodes CDR1 SGHAT and CDR2 FQNNGV. The junction had 4 bases not matched to a gene; V was cut back by 5 bases and J by 4 bases. This CDR3 has 14 amino acids. CDR3 sequence (DNA): TGTGCCAGCAGCCCCAACAGGGGGAATCAGCCCCAGCATTTT. Its protein product is CASSPNRGNQPQHF.

This sequence joins TRBV4-2 and TRBJ2-2; 10 bases line up with TRBD2. CDR1 is LGHNA, CDR2 YNFKEQ, per germline. V gave up 1 base and J gave up 10 bases; unmatched junction bases: 12. The CDR3 extends over 17 amino acids. The CDR3 nucleotides read TGTGCCAGCAGCCAAGGCAAAGGGGCTAGCGGGAGCGAGGAGCTGTTTTTT. Its translation is CASSQGKGASGSEELFF.

This clone was seen a handful of times. The chain recombines TRBV11-2 with TRBJ2-2; D is possibly TRBD2 (6 bases). Germline V lookup: CDR1 SGHAT, CDR2 FQNNGV. Trimming took off 5 bases at V and 0 bases at J, with 10 bases between the two ends. This CDR3 region has 15 residues. DNA for the CDR3: TGTGCCAGCAGCCCCCGGGGGTCGAACACCGGGGAGCTGTTTTTT. This gives the protein CASSPRGSNTGELFF. Drawing the rest from reference TRBV11-2 and TRBJ2-2, the complete variable domain is EAGVAQSPRYKIIEKRQSVAFWCNPISGHATLYWYQQILGQGPKLLIQFQNNGVVDDSQLPKDRFSAERLKGVDSTLKIQPAKLEDSAVYLCASSPRGSNTGELFFGEGSRLTVL.

V and J are TRBV25-1 and TRBJ2-5, with D tentatively TRBD2 (5 bases). Germline-derived CDR1 and CDR2 are MGHDK and SYGVNS. Deletions cut 3 bases from V and 4 bases from J, with 12 bases between. The CDR3 extends over 14 amino acids. The CDR3 spells CASSDGDGRETQYF. CDR3 nucleotides: TGTGCCAGCAGTGATGGGGATGGGAGAGAGACCCAGTACTTC.

This chain uses TRBV7-2 with TRBJ2-5, with TRBD2 matching 14 bases. Per germline, CDR1 SGHTA and CDR2 FQGNSA. The CDR3 contains 16 residues. The ends lost 5 bases at V and 5 bases at J; junction bases unmatched: 7. The DNA of the CDR3 is TGTGCCAGCAGCAGAGGGACTAGCGGGAGCGGGGAGACCCAGTACTTC. It yields the protein CASSRGTSGSGETQYF.

The chain is built from TRBV15 and TRBJ2-7; 7 nucleotides agree with TRBD2. Trimming took 0 bases from V and 6 from J; bases not matched to a gene: 20. The CDR3 contains 19 residues. Germline V lookup: CDR1 LNHNV, CDR2 YYDKDF (reference sequence). This CDR3 is CATSRDRSPGGRGLSEQYF. In DNA form, the CDR3 reads TGTGCCACCAGCAGAGACCGGTCCCCGGGGGGTAGAGGCCTCTCCGAGCAGTACTTC.

This clone was recorded many times. The chain uses TRBV7-2 and TRBJ2-7, with a tentative D call TRBD1 (6 bases). The germline V gene has CDR1 SGHTA and CDR2 FQGNSA. The CDR3 is 16 amino acids. Trimming shortened V by 4 bases and J by 6 bases, and 22 bases separated the two germline ends. DNA for the CDR3: TGTGCCAGCAGCTCCTTGACAGGAGGTCCTATGGCCGAGCAGTACTTC. It translates to CASSSLTGGPMAEQYF.

DNA of the CDR3: TGTGCCAGCAGTTTATGGGGGAAGAACACTGAAGCTTTCTTT. This codes for CASSLWGKNTEAFF. The chain employs TRBV27 and TRBJ1-1; possibly TRBD1 for D (5 bases). Deletions cut 1 base from V and 1 base from J, with 7 bases between. Germline V gene data show CDR1 as MNHEY and CDR2 as SMNVEV (reference sequence). This CDR3 is built from 14 residues.

The J gene is TRBJ1-2, the V gene TRBV6-5; the match to TRBD1 covers 7 bases. Germline V lookup: CDR1 MNHEY, CDR2 SVGAGI. Trimming at V came to 4 bases and at J to 4 bases, leaving 12 bases not matched to a gene. CDR3 length: 16 amino acids. CDR3 DNA sequence: TGTGCCAGCAGTTCCTCCATTTACAGGGGCGCCTATGGCTACACCTTC. It encodes CASSSSIYRGAYGYTF.

The sample holds a few counts of this clone. This chain connects TRBV29-1 to TRBJ2-1; D is uncertain. This CDR3 comprises 12 residues. Per the germline V gene, CDR1 is SQVTM and CDR2 is ANQGSEA. Trimming shortened V by 6 bases and J by 0 bases, and 6 bases separated the two germline ends. The CDR3 here is CSVDRSYNEQFF. CDR3 nucleotide sequence: TGCAGCGTAGACCGCTCCTACAATGAGCAGTTCTTC.

The V call is TRBV7-2, the J call TRBJ2-1; 11 bases line up with TRBD1. With 4 bases clipped from V and 6 bases from J, the junction kept 5 bases outside the gene matches. The CDR3 runs to 15 residues. Germline CDR1 is SGHTA and CDR2 is FQGNSA. CDR3 in amino acids: CASSSTGTGGNEQFF. The CDR3 DNA reads TGTGCCAGCAGCTCTACCGGGACAGGGGGCAATGAGCAGTTCTTC.

The V and J genes are TRBV28 and TRBJ1-2; D possibly corresponds to TRBD1 (5 bases). The length of the CDR3 is 12 residues. Trimming removed 5 bases from V and 2 bases from J, with 6 bases in between. From germline, CDR1 is MDHEN and CDR2 SYDVKM. CDR3 residues: CASSGANYGYTF. Here the CDR3 DNA reads TGTGCCAGCAGTGGGGCCAACTATGGCTACACCTTC.

The rearrangement links TRBV6-1 to TRBJ2-1, with 11 nucleotides matching TRBD1. Germline loops: CDR1 MNHNS, CDR2 SASEGT. Trimming removed 7 bases from V and 9 bases from J; junction bases left unmatched: 8. The CDR3 is 14 residues long. The CDR3 reads CASIQDRGRSEQFF. The DNA for the CDR3 is TGTGCCAGCATCCAGGACAGGGGGCGGAGTGAGCAGTTCTTC.

This clone was observed a handful of times. The CDR3, as DNA: TGTGCCAGCTCACCCTCCGGAGGGGTTACGAACACTGAAGCTTTCTTT. Translated: CASSPSGGVTNTEAFF. The genes are TRBV18 and TRBJ1-1; D is possibly TRBD1 (5 bases). The germline CDR1 and CDR2 sequences are KGHSH and LQKENI. The CDR3 spans 16 residues. Trimming left V 3 bases short and J 1 base short, with 15 bases between.

The V call is TRBV7-8, the J call TRBJ2-5; D possibly corresponds to TRBD2 (6 bases). With 3 bases removed from V and 7 bases from J, the gap between germline ends came to 27 bases. Germline V CDR1 and CDR2: SGHVS, FQNEAQ. The CDR3 is made up of 18 amino acids. CDR3 sequence (DNA): TGTGCCAGCAGCTTCAGTGGAGGGCCGGGGTTGTGGGGAGTGACCCAGTACTTC. Amino acids: CASSFSGGPGLWGVTQYF.

Remarks on this clone: This sample includes further DNA sequences coding for the same CDR3. The chain uses TRBV5-1 and TRBJ1-4, with 8 bases lining up with TRBD1. CDR3 length equals 14 residues. The ends lost 0 bases at V and 8 bases at J; junction bases unmatched: 3. Germline loops: CDR1 SGHRS, CDR2 YFSETQ. For the CDR3, the DNA is TGCGCCAGCAGCTTGGGACAGGGGAACGAAAAACTGTTTTTT. Its protein is CASSLGQGNEKLFF.

CDR3 sequence (DNA): TGCAGCGTTGCCGACCCTCTAGGGGTTGGTCAAGAGACCCAGTACTTC. Residues: CSVADPLGVGQETQYF. The rearrangement uses TRBV29-1 and TRBJ2-5, with D perhaps TRBD1 (5 bases). The CDR3 extends over 16 amino acids. Looked up from germline, CDR1 is SQVTM and CDR2 is ANQGSEA. V lost 4 bases, J lost 2 bases, and 20 bases lay in between.

V is TRBV7-8 and J is TRBJ1-4; no definite D call. The CDR3 has 15 amino acids. Looked up from germline, CDR1 is SGHVS and CDR2 is FQNEAQ. The germline V and J ends were trimmed by 4 bases and 3 bases, with 12 bases remaining between them. The CDR3 DNA follows: TGTGCCAGCAGCTCGGTCCCCGGGGCTAATGAAAAACTGTTTTTT. It encodes CASSSVPGANEKLFF.

This clone was seen a handful of times. The V and J genes are TRBV11-3 and TRBJ2-5; D is ambiguous. The germline gives CDR1 SGHNT, CDR2 YENEEA. CDR3 length equals 15 residues. The V and J ends lost 1 base and 4 bases respectively, with 13 bases between them. CDR3 sequence: CASSLALGSGETQYF. CDR3 sequence (DNA): TGTGCCAGCAGCTTAGCGCTGGGTTCGGGAGAGACCCAGTACTTC.

The rearrangement links TRBV29-1 to TRBJ1-1; D gene ambiguous. CDR3 length equals 14 residues. Trimming took off 3 bases at V and 2 bases at J, with 13 bases between the two ends. Germline V gene sequence: CDR1 SQVTM, CDR2 ANQGSEA. The CDR3 sequence is CSVELADTNTEAFF. In DNA form, the CDR3 reads TGCAGCGTTGAGTTGGCTGATACAAACACTGAAGCTTTCTTT.

As for this clone: Distinct nucleotide sequences in the sample also encode this CDR3. The chain recombines TRBV5-1 with TRBJ2-6; no reliable D call. The CDR3 sequence is 15 residues long. Germline V CDR1 and CDR2: SGHRS, YFSETQ. Trimming took 5 bases from V and 0 from J, leaving 9 bases between them. The DNA for the CDR3 is TGCGCCAGCAGTCTACCCTCCTCTGGGGCCAACGTCCTGACTTTC. Its protein product is CASSLPSSGANVLTF.